This passage covers 18 T cell receptor beta chains from one sample sequenced in a study of control samples from healthy donors and cancer patients. TCRdb keeps only in-frame clones here, not all; method: immunoSEQ multiplex PCR. The table has about 95,000 clones, roughly 92% seen once. What was sequenced was blood. The receptors derive from a young woman in good health.

The V gene is TRBV24-1, the J gene TRBJ1-1; D remains ambiguous. Germline CDR1 KGHDR, CDR2 SFDVKD. V lost 7 bases and J 1 base, leaving 6 bases between the germline ends. The CDR3 runs 12 residues. In DNA, the CDR3 is TGTGCCACCAGGGACGGGAACACTGAAGCTTTCTTT. Translation: CATRDGNTEAFF.

This chain uses TRBV5-1 with TRBJ2-7, with D possibly matching TRBD2 (5 bases). Germline CDR1 and CDR2: SGHRS and YFSETQ. This CDR3 spans 16 amino acids. V was cut by 1 base and J by 7 bases, with 21 bases left in between. CDR3 bases: TGCGCCAGCAGCTTGAAGGTGGTAGCGTCGTATACAGAGCAGTACTTC. Translated, it gives CASSLKVVASYTEQYF.

The gene calls are TRBV28 and TRBJ2-3, with D tentatively TRBD1 or TRBD2 (5 bases each). The CDR3 sequence is 15 residues long. Germline-derived CDR1 and CDR2 are MDHEN and SYDVKM. Trimming removed 8 bases from V and 6 bases from J, with 21 bases in between. In DNA form, the CDR3 reads TGTGCCAGCGCTGGCTCCGGTGGGGGAACGGATACGCAGTATTTT. This encodes CASAGSGGGTDTQYF.

The rearrangement joins TRBV18 to TRBJ1-4; tentatively, D is TRBD1 (5 bases). The germline CDR1 and CDR2 sequences are KGHSH and LQKENI. V lost 0 bases and J 8 bases, leaving 13 bases between the germline ends. The CDR3 totals 15 residues. The CDR3 sequence is CASSPPARAGEKLFF. As DNA, the CDR3 is TGTGCCAGCTCACCACCGGCCAGGGCGGGCGAAAAACTGTTTTTT.

This clone appeared once. The chain uses TRBV2 and TRBJ1-2, with a possible D match to TRBD1 (5 bases). In germline, CDR1 is SNHLY, CDR2 FYNNEI. Trimming took 2 bases from V and 8 from J, leaving 15 bases between them. The CDR3 is 14 amino acids. Here the CDR3 reads CASSELRQGNGYTF. CDR3 sequence (DNA): TGTGCCAGCAGTGAACTAAGGCAGGGAAACGGCTACACCTTC.

This clone was observed a single time. The genes are TRBV19 and TRBJ2-2; D is possibly TRBD2 (6 bases). Trimming stripped 5 bases from V and 8 bases from J, with 15 bases between. Germline values: CDR1 LNHDA, CDR2 SQIVND (reference sequence). The CDR3 is 14 residues long. CDR3 amino acids: CASSAGTSPGELFF. The DNA of the CDR3 is TGTGCCAGTAGTGCCGGGACTTCCCCGGGGGAGCTGTTTTTT.

CDR3 loop: CSASRGNRVNTEAFF. CDR3 bases: TGCAGTGCTAGTCGGGGGAATCGGGTGAACACTGAAGCTTTCTTT. This chain joins TRBV20-1 and TRBJ1-1; perhaps TRBD1 as D (5 bases). Germline CDR1 and CDR2: DFQATT and SNEGSKA (reference sequence). V dropped 3 bases and J dropped 0 bases, with 14 bases sitting between them. This CDR3 is built from 15 residues.

CDR3 amino acids: CASRPLGRSKQFF. CDR3 DNA sequence: TGTGCCAGCAGACCTCTTGGACGGTCGAAGCAGTTCTTC. The chain has TRBV6-5 and TRBJ2-1; D gene unclear. This CDR3 region has 13 residues. V was shortened by 6 bases and J by 11 bases, with 17 bases between the two germline ends. From germline, CDR1 is MNHEY and CDR2 SVGAGI.

V usage is TRBV18 and J usage is TRBJ2-7, with D possibly being TRBD1 (6 bases). The CDR3 consists of 14 residues. V was shortened by 4 bases and J by 1 base, with 11 bases between the two germline ends. The germline V gene has CDR1 KGHSH and CDR2 LQKENI. The CDR3 spells CASSRNTGSYEQYF. The CDR3 DNA is TGTGCCAGCTCACGCAATACAGGGTCCTACGAGCAGTACTTC.

Only one count was recorded for this clone. V is TRBV6-5 and J is TRBJ2-7; a weak D match, TRBD2 (7 bases). This CDR3 spans 14 amino acids. Germline V gives CDR1 MNHEY, CDR2 SVGAGI. Deletions cut 7 bases from V and 2 bases from J, with 15 bases between. The CDR3 reads CASKDSGGPYEQYF. The DNA of the CDR3 is TGTGCCAGCAAGGATTCGGGGGGCCCCTACGAGCAGTACTTC.

The J gene is TRBJ2-5, the V gene TRBV24-1; 7 bases agree with TRBD1. J lost 5 bases, V lost 5 bases, and 13 bases had no gene match. CDR1 and CDR2 (germline): KGHDR, SFDVKD. CDR3 length: 16 amino acids. CDR3 loop: CATSGPGTDFKETQYF. As DNA, the CDR3 is TGTGCCACCAGTGGTCCCGGGACAGATTTCAAGGAGACCCAGTACTTC.

The V call is TRBV6-1, the J call TRBJ1-5; D ambiguous. V lost 4 bases, J lost 0 bases, and 13 bases lay in between. The V gene's germline CDR1 is MNHNS and CDR2 SASEGT. This CDR3 comprises 16 residues. The CDR3 DNA reads as TGTGCCAGCAGTGTTCTGGGCAGATATAGCAATCAGCCCCAGCATTTT. It translates to CASSVLGRYSNQPQHF.

The J gene is TRBJ2-3, the V gene TRBV6-5; 10 bases map to TRBD2. Unmatched junction bases numbered 6, after V lost 5 bases and J lost 4 bases. Per the germline V gene, CDR1 is MNHEY and CDR2 is SVGAGI. This CDR3 has 15 residues. The DNA for the CDR3 is TGTGCCAGCAGTCAACTAGCGGGGTTCCCAGATACGCAGTATTTT. Amino acids: CASSQLAGFPDTQYF.

This chain connects TRBV5-1 to TRBJ1-1, with D hard to call. The CDR3 runs 15 residues. V lost 0 bases and J lost 2, with 11 bases in between. The V gene's germline CDR1 is SGHRS and CDR2 YFSETQ. The chain's CDR3 is CASSLASAGNTEAFF. The CDR3 bases are TGCGCCAGCAGCTTGGCGTCAGCGGGAAACACTGAAGCTTTCTTT. Full variable domain (rest looked up from reference TRBV5-1 and TRBJ1-1): KAGVTQTPRYLIKTRGQQVTLSCSPISGHRSVSWYQQTPGQGLQFLFEYFSETQRNKGNFPGRFSGRQFSNSRSEMNVSTLELGDSALYLCASSLASAGNTEAFFGQGTRLTVV.

The gene calls are TRBV5-1 and TRBJ2-7; 12 positions match TRBD2. The V gene end was trimmed by 1 base and the J gene end by 4 bases; junction bases not matched to a gene: 3. This CDR3 is built from 15 residues. Germline CDR1 reads SGHRS; CDR2 reads YFSETQ. This chain's CDR3 is CASSLRTSGAYEQYF. CDR3 coding DNA: TGCGCCAGCAGCTTGCGGACTAGCGGGGCATACGAGCAGTACTTC.

V usage is TRBV6-5 and J usage is TRBJ1-5; no clear D. Germline CDR1 and CDR2: MNHEY and SVGAGI. Trimming stripped 8 bases from V and 5 bases from J, with 4 bases between. The CDR3 extends over 10 amino acids. CDR3 residues: CASGHQPQHF. CDR3 DNA: TGTGCCAGCGGGCATCAGCCCCAGCATTTT.

The chain is built from TRBV19 and TRBJ1-5; 7 nucleotides line up with TRBD1. There are 15 residues in the CDR3. CDR1 is LNHDA, CDR2 SQIVND, per germline (reference sequence). V trimming: 4 bases; J trimming: 0 bases; junction bases outside the gene matches: 3. The CDR3 sequence: CASSTTGFSNQPQHF. CDR3 in DNA: TGTGCCAGTAGTACGACAGGGTTTAGCAATCAGCCCCAGCATTTT.

The chain links TRBV4-2 to TRBJ2-7, with D unresolved. Germline CDR1 LGHNA, CDR2 YNFKEQ. The length of the CDR3 is 13 residues. V was clipped by 0 bases and J by 4 bases, with 7 bases between them. The CDR3 coding sequence is TGTGCCAGCAGCCAAGAAGGACCTTACGAGCAGTACTTC. Its translation is CASSQEGPYEQYF.